This entry is about one T cell receptor (beta chain). This sample is drawn from a study of blood T cell repertoires in COVID-19. Study overall: From the United States, Italy and Spain came samples of acute and convalescent COVID-19. T cells, B-cell-depleted T cells, or PBMCs supplied cDNA or gDNA.

In the original processing: Reference gene primer amplification gave nucleated cell count estimates. The protocol was immunoSEQ multiplex PCR, while the TCRdb copy is restricted to in-frame clones and leaves out a portion. That table furnishes V, J and clone size, whereas the DNA furnished D and trimming. The sample carries around 450,000 clones, about 89% recorded once. Deletions cut 0 bases from V and 0 bases from J, with 13 bases between. The CDR3 contains 17 residues. Looked up from germline, CDR1 is LNHDA and CDR2 is SQIVND (reference sequence). Sequencing used peripheral blood. J is TRBJ2-3 and V is TRBV19; a weak D match, TRBD1 (6 bases). This clonotype was obtained from a woman between 25 and 40 years old with acute or convalescent COVID-19. CDR3 in amino acids: CASSIDRGTPSTDTQYF. The DNA of the CDR3 is TGTGCCAGTAGTATAGATAGGGGGACACCGAGCACAGATACGCAGTATTTT.